This T cell receptor beta chain was recorded in a study of T cells in narcolepsy. Profiling relied on immunoSEQ multiplex PCR, and the TCRdb table lists in-frame clones only, not all of them. The data contain 15,000 to 20,000 clones, over 75% of them singletons. The CDR3 extends over 14 amino acids. V was clipped by 1 base and J by 1 base, with 7 bases between them. Per the germline V gene, CDR1 is SGHNT and CDR2 is YENEEA. V and J are TRBV11-3 and TRBJ1-1, with unresolved D. Sample: memory (CD45RA-) CD4+ T cells from blood. The clonotype originates from a human donor in good health. Here the CDR3 DNA reads TGTGCCAGCAGCTTAGGTCGAACGAACACTGAAGCTTTCTTT. It is translated as CASSLGRTNTEAFF.